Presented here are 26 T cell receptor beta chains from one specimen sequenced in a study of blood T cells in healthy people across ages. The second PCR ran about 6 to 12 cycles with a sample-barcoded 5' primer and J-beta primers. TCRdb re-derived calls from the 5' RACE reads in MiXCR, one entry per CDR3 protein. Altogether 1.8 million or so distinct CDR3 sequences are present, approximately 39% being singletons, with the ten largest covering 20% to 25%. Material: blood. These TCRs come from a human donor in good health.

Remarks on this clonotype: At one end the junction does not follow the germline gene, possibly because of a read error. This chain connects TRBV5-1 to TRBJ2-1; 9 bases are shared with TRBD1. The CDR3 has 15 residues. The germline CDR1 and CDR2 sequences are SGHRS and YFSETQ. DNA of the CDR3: TGCGCCTGCAGCGTCGGGACAGGGCCCTACAATGAGCAGTTCTTC. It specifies CACSVGTGPYNEQFF.

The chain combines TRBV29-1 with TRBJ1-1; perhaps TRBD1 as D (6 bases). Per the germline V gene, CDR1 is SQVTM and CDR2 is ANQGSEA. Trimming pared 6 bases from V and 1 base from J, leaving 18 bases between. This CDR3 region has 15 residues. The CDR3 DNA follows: TGCAGCGTCCAAGGGTCGGGGGCGGAGAACACTGAAGCTTTCTTT. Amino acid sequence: CSVQGSGAENTEAFF.

CDR3 in DNA: TGCGCCAGCAGCTTGGAAACAGGTAGCTATGGCTACACCTTC. Amino acids: CASSLETGSYGYTF. This chain uses TRBV5-1 with TRBJ1-2, with D maybe TRBD1 (5 bases). V lost 0 bases and J 4 bases, leaving 10 bases between the germline ends. Germline V lookup: CDR1 SGHRS, CDR2 YFSETQ. This CDR3 comprises 14 residues.

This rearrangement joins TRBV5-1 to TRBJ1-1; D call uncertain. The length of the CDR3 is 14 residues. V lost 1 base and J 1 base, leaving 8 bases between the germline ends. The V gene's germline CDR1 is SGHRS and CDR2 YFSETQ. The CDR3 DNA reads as TGCGCCAGCAGCTTGCAACCCACGAACACTGAAGCTTTCTTT. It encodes CASSLQPTNTEAFF.

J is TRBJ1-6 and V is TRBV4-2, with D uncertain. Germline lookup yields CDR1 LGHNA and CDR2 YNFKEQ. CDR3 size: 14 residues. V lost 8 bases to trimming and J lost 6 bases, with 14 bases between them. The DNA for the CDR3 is TGTGCCAGCGCACCATACCGGGCTAATTCACCCCTCCACTTT. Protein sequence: CASAPYRANSPLHF.

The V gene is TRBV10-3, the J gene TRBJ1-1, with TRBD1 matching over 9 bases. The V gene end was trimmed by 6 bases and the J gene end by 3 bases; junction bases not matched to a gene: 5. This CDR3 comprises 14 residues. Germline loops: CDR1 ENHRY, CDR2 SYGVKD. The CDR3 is CAIREGDRDTEAFF. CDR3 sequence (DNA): TGTGCCATCAGGGAAGGGGACAGGGACACTGAAGCTTTCTTT.

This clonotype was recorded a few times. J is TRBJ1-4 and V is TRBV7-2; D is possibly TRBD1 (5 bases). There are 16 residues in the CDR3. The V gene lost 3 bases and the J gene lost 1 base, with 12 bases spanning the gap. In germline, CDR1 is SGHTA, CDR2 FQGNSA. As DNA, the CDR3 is TGTGCCAGCAGCTTGGTCCAGGGTTTAACTAATGAAAAACTGTTTTTT. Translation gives CASSLVQGLTNEKLFF.

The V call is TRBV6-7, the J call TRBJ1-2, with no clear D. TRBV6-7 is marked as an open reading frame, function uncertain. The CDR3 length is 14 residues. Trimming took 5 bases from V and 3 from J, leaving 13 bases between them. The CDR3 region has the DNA TGTGCCAGCAGTCGCCTAAGAGAAGACTATGGCTACACCTTC. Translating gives CASSRLREDYGYTF.

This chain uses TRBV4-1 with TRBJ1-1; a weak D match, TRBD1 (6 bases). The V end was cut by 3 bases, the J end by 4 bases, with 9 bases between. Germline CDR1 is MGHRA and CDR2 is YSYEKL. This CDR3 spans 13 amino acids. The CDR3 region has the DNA TGCGCCAGCAGCCAGCCGGACAGCACTGAAGCTTTCTTT. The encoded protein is CASSQPDSTEAFF.

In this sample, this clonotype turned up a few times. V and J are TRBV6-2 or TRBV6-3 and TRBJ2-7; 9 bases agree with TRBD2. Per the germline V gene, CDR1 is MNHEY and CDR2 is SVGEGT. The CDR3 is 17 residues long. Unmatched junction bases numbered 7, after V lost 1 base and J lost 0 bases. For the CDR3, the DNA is TGTGCCAGCAGTTACTTGACTAGCGGCCGAATCTCCTACGAGCAGTACTTC. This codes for CASSYLTSGRISYEQYF.

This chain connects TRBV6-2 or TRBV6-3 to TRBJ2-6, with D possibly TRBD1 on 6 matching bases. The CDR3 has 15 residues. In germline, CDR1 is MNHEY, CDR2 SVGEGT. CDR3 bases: TGTGCAACGTTACCATGGACAGCTGGGGCCAACGTCCTGACTTTC. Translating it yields CATLPWTAGANVLTF.

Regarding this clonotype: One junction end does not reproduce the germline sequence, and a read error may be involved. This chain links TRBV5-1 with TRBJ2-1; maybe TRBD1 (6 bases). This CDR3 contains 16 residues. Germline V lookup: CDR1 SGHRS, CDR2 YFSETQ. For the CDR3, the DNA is TGCGCCAGCAGCTTTTTTCCAGGGACAAGCTACAATGGGCAGTTCTTC. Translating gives CASSFFPGTSYNGQFF.

CDR3 coding DNA: TGTGCCAGCAGCCCAGGGGGCGCGTTGTACGAGCAGTACTTC. Amino acid sequence: CASSPGGALYEQYF. The rearrangement uses TRBV7-2 and TRBJ2-7; 8 bases are shared with TRBD1. Germline V lookup: CDR1 SGHTA, CDR2 FQGNSA. This CDR3 is built from 14 residues. V gave up 5 bases and J gave up 4 bases; unmatched junction bases: 7.

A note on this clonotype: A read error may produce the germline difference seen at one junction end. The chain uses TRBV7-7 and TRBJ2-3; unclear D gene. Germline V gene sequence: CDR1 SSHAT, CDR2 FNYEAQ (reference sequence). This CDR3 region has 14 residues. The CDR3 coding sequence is TGTGCTAGCAGCTTAGCTTTAGACACAGATACGCAGTATTTT. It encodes CASSLALDTDTQYF.

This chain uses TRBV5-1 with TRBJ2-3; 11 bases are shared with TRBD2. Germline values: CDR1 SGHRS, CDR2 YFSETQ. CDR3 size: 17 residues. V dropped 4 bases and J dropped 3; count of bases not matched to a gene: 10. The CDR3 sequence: CASSPATSGMRTDTQYF. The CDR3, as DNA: TGCGCCAGCAGCCCAGCGACTAGCGGGATGAGGACAGATACGCAGTATTTT.

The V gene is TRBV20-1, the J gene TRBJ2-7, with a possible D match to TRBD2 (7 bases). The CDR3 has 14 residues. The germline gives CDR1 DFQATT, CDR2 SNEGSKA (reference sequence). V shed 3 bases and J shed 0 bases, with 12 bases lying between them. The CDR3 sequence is CSASERGHSYEQYF. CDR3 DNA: TGCAGTGCTAGCGAGCGGGGACACTCCTACGAGCAGTACTTC.

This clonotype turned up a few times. CDR3 DNA sequence: TGTGCCAGCAGCCATCGTTTAAGCTATTACCAAGAGACCCAGTACTTC. Its protein product is CASSHRLSYYQETQYF. The chain carries TRBV4-2 and TRBJ2-5; D not resolved. V was trimmed by 3 bases and J by 0 bases, leaving 14 bases between them. There are 16 residues in the CDR3. CDR1 and CDR2 from the germline V gene are LGHNA and YNFKEQ.

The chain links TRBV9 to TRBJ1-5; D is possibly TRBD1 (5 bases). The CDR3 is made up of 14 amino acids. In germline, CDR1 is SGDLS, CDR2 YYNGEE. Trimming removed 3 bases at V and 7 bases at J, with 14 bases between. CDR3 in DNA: TGTGCCAGCAGCGGGATGGACACCGACCAGCCCCAGCATTTT. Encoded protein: CASSGMDTDQPQHF.

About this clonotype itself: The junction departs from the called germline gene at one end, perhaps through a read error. The CDR3 here is CSTRDRRDPLQPQYF. CDR3 sequence (DNA): TGCAGTACTAGAGATCGCAGGGACCCCCTTCAACCCCAGTACTTC. The chain uses TRBV20-1 and TRBJ2-5; the D call may be TRBD1 or TRBD2 (5 bases each). This CDR3 region has 15 residues. Looked up from germline, CDR1 is DFQATT and CDR2 is SNEGSKA (reference sequence).

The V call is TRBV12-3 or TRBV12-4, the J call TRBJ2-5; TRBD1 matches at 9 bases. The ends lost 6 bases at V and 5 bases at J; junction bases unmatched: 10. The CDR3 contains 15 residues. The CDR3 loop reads CASRPQQGAWETQYF. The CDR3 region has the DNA TGTGCCAGCAGGCCACAACAGGGGGCGTGGGAGACCCAGTACTTC.

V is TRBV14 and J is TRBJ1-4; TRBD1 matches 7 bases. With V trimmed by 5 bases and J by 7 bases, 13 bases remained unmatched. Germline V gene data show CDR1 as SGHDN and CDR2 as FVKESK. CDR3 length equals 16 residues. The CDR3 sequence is CASSVRRAGGIEKLFF. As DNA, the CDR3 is TGTGCCAGCAGCGTCCGGCGGGCAGGGGGGATTGAAAAACTGTTTTTT. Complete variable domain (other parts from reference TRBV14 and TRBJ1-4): EAGVTQFPSHSVIEKGQTVTLRCDPISGHDNLYWYRRVMGKEIKFLLHFVKESKQDESGMPNNRFLAERTGGTYSTLKVQPAELEDSGVYFCASSVRRAGGIEKLFFGSGTQLSVL.

The CDR3 sequence is CASSLEVRMNTEAFF. In DNA form, the CDR3 reads TGCGCCAGCAGCTTGGAAGTCAGGATGAACACTGAAGCTTTCTTT. The V gene is TRBV5-1, the J gene TRBJ1-1; no clear D. V was pared by 0 bases and J by 0 bases, with 9 bases between. Germline CDR1 SGHRS, CDR2 YFSETQ. The CDR3 sequence is 15 residues long.

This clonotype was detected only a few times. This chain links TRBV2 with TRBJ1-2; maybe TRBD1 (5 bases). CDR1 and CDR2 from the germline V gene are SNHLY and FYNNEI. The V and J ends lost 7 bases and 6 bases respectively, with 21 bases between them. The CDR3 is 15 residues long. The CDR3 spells CASNRERAGSNGYTF. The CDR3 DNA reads TGTGCCAGCAACAGAGAGAGGGCAGGGAGTAATGGCTACACCTTC.

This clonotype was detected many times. CDR3 sequence (DNA): TGTGCCAGCAGCTTAATATCTGGACAGGTTGAGCAGTTCTTC. This translates into CASSLISGQVEQFF. V and J are TRBV7-2 and TRBJ2-1; 7 nucleotides line up with TRBD1. The junction had 7 bases not matched to a gene; V was cut back by 2 bases and J by 9 bases. In germline, CDR1 is SGHTA, CDR2 FQGNSA. The CDR3 loop spans 14 amino acids. Supplemented by reference TRBV7-2 and TRBJ2-1, the full variable domain reads GAGVSQSPSNKVTEKGKDVELRCDPISGHTALYWYRQSLGQGLEFLIYFQGNSAPDKSGLPSDRFSAERTGGSVSTLTIQRTQQEDSAVYLCASSLISGQVEQFFGPGTRLTVL.

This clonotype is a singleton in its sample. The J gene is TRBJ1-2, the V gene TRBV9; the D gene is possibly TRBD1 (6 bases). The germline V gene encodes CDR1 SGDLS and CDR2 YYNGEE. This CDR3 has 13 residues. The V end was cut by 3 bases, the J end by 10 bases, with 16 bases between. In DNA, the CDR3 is TGTGCCAGCAGCGCCCCAGGGGCGGGGCACTACACCTTC. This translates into CASSAPGAGHYTF.

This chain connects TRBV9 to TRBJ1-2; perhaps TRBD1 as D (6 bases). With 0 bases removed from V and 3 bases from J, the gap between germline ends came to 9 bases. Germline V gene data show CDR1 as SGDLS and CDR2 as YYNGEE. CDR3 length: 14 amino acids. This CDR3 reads CASSVVAGDYGYTF. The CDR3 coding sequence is TGTGCCAGCAGCGTAGTGGCAGGGGACTATGGCTACACCTTC.